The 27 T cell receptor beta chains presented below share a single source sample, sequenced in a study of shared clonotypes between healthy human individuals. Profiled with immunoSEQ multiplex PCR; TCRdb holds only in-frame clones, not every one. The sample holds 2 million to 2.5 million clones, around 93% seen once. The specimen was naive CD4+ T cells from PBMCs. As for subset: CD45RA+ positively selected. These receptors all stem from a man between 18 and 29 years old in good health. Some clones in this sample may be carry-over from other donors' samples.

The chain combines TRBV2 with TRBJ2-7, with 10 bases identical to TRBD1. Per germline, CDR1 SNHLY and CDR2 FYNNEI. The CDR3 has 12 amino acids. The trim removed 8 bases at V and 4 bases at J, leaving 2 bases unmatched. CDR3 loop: CASGTGVYEQYF. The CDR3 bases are TGTGCCAGCGGGACAGGGGTATACGAGCAGTACTTC.

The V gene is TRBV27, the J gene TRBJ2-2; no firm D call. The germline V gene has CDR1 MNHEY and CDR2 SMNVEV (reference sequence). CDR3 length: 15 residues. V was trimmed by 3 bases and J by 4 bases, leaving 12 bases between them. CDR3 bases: TGTGCCAGCAGTTTTACGAGATTCGGCACCGGGGAGCTGTTTTTT. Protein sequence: CASSFTRFGTGELFF.

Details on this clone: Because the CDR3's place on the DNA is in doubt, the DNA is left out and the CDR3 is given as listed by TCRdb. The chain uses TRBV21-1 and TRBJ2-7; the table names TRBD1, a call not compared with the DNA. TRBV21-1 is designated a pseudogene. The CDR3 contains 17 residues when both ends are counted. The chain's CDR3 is CASSKFGPGTGAYEQYF.

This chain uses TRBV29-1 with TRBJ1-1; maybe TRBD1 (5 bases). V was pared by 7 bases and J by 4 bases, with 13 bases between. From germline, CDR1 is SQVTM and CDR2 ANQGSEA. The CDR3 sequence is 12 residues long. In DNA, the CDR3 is TGCAGCGCCTCATCGGGGCGCACTGAAGCTTTCTTT. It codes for CSASSGRTEAFF. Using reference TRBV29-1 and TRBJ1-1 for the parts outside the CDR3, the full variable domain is SAVISQKPSRDICQRGTSLTIQCQVDSQVTMMFWYRQQPGQSLTLIATANQGSEATYESGFVIDKFPISRPNLTFSTLTVSNMSPEDSSIYLCSASSGRTEAFFGQGTRLTVV.

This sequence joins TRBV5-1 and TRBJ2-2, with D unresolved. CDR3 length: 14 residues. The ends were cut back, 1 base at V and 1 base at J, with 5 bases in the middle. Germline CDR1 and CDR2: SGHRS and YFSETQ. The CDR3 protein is CASSLRVNTGELFF. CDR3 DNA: TGCGCCAGCAGCTTGCGGGTGAACACCGGGGAGCTGTTTTTT.

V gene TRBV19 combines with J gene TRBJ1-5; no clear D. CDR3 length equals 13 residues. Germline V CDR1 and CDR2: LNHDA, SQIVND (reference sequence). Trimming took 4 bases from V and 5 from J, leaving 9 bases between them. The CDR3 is CASSTGRDQPQHF. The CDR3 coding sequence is TGTGCCAGTAGTACGGGGAGGGATCAGCCCCAGCATTTT.

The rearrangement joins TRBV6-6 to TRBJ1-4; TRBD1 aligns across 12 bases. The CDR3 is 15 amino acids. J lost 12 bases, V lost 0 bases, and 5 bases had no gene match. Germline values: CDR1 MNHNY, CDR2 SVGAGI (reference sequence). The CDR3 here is CASSYSGTGGIELFF. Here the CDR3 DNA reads TGTGCCAGCAGTTACTCGGGGACAGGGGGCATTGAACTGTTTTTT.

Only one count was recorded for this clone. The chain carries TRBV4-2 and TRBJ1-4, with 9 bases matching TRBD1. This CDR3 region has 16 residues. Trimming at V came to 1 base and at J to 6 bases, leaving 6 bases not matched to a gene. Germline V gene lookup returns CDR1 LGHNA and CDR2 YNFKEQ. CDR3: CASSQGGTGTYEKLFF. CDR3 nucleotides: TGTGCCAGCAGCCAAGGTGGGACAGGGACTTATGAAAAACTGTTTTTT.

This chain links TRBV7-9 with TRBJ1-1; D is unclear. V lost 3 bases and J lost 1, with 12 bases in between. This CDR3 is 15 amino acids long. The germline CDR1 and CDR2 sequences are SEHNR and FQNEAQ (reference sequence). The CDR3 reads CASSFGSPRNTEAFF. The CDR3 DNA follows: TGTGCCAGCAGCTTTGGTAGTCCGAGGAACACTGAAGCTTTCTTT.

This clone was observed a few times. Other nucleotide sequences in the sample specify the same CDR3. CDR3 loop: CASSLRTGNTEAFF. CDR3 sequence (DNA): TGCGCCAGCAGCTTACGGACAGGGAACACTGAAGCTTTCTTT. This chain connects TRBV5-1 to TRBJ1-1, with TRBD1 matching over 7 bases. J gave up 1 base and V 2 bases, and 2 bases lay outside the gene matches. CDR1 and CDR2 (germline): SGHRS, YFSETQ. The CDR3 length is 14 residues. The entire variable domain, with the rest obtained from reference TRBV5-1 and TRBJ1-1, is as follows: KAGVTQTPRYLIKTRGQQVTLSCSPISGHRSVSWYQQTPGQGLQFLFEYFSETQRNKGNFPGRFSGRQFSNSRSEMNVSTLELGDSALYLCASSLRTGNTEAFFGQGTRLTVV.

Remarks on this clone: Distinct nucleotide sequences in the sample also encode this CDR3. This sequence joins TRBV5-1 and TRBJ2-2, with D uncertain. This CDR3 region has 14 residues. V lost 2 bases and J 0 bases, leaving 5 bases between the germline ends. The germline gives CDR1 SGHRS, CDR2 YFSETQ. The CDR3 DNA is TGCGCCAGCAGCTTTACAGCGAACACCGGGGAGCTGTTTTTT. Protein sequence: CASSFTANTGELFF.

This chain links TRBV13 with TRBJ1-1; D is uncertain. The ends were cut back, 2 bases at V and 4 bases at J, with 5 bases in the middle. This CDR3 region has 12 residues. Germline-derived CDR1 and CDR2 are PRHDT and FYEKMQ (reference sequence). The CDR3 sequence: CASSLSGTEAFF. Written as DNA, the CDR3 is TGTGCCAGCAGCTTATCGGGCACTGAAGCTTTCTTT.

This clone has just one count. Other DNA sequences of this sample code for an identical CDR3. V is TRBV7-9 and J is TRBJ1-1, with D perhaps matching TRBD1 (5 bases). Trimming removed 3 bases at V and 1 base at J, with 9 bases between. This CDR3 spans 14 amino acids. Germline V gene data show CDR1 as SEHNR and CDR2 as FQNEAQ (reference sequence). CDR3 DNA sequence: TGTGCCAGCAGCTTTTTTAGGGGGAACACTGAAGCTTTCTTT. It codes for CASSFFRGNTEAFF. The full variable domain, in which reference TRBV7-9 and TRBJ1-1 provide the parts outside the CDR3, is DTGVSQNPRHKITKRGQNVTFRCDPISEHNRLYWYRQTLGQGPEFLTYFQNEAQLEKSRLLSDRFSAERPKGSFSTLEIQRTEQGDSAMYLCASSFFRGNTEAFFGQGTRLTVV.

CDR3: CASSVTNLAGPTDTQYF. In DNA, the CDR3 is TGCGCCAGCAGCGTTACAAATCTAGCGGGCCCCACAGATACGCAGTATTTT. The genes are TRBV5-1 and TRBJ2-3, with 8 bases matching TRBD2. CDR1 and CDR2 from the germline V gene are SGHRS and YFSETQ. CDR3 length: 17 residues. Unmatched junction bases numbered 12, after V lost 4 bases and J lost 2 bases.

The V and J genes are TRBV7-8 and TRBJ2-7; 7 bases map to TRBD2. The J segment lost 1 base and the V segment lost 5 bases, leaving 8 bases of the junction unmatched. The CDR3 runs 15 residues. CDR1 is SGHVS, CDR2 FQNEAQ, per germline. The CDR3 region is CASSDERGGSYEQYF. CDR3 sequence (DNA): TGTGCCAGCAGCGACGAGCGGGGAGGTTCCTACGAGCAGTACTTC.

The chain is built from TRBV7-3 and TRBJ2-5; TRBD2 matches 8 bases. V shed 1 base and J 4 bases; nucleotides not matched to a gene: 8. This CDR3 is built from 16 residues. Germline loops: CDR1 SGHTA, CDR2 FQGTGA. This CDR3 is CASSLRASGRVETQYF. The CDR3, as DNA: TGTGCCAGCAGCTTAAGGGCCAGCGGGAGAGTAGAGACCCAGTACTTC.

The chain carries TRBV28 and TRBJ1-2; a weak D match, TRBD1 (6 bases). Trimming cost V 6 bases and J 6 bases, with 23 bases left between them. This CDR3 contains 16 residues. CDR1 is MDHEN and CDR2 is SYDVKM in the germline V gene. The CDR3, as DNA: TGTGCCAGCAGCCCGAATTTTTGGGGGGCGGGGAATGGCTACACCTTC. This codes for CASSPNFWGAGNGYTF.

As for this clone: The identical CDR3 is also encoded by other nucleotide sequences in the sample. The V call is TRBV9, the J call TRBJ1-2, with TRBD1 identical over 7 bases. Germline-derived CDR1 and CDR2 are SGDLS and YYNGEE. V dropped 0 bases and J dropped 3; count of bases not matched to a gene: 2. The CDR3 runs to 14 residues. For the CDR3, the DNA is TGTGCCAGCAGCGTAGGGACAGGAGACTATGGCTACACCTTC. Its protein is CASSVGTGDYGYTF.

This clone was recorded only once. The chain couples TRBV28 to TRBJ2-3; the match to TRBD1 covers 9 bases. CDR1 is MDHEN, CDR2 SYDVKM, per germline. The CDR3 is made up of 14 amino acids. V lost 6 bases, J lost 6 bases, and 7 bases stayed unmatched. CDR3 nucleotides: TGTGCCAGCAGACCGGGACAGGGCATGGATACGCAGTATTTT. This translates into CASRPGQGMDTQYF.

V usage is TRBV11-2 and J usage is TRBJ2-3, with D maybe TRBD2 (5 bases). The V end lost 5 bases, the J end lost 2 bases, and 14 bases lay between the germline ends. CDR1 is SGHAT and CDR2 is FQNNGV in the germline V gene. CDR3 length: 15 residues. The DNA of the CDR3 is TGTGCCAGCAGCGTAGCGATGGCCGCCACAGATACGCAGTATTTT. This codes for CASSVAMAATDTQYF.

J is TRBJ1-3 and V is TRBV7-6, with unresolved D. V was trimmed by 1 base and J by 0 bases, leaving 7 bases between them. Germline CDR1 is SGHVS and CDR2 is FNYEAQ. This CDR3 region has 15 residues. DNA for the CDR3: TGTGCCAGCAGCTTAGGCCTCTCCTCTGGAAACACCATATATTTT. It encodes CASSLGLSSGNTIYF. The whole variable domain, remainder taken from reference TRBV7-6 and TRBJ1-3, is GAGVSQSPRYKVTKRGQDVALRCDPISGHVSLYWYRQALGQGPEFLTYFNYEAQQDKSGLPNDRFSAERPEGSISTLTIQRTEQRDSAMYRCASSLGLSSGNTIYFGEGSWLTVV.

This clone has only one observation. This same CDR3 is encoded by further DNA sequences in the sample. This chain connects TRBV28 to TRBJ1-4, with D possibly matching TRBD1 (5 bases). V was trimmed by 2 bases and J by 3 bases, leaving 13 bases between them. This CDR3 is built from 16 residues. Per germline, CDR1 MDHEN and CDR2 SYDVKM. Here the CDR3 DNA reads TGTGCCAGCAGTTTAAGGGGACTGGTGGCTAATGAAAAACTGTTTTTT. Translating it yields CASSLRGLVANEKLFF.

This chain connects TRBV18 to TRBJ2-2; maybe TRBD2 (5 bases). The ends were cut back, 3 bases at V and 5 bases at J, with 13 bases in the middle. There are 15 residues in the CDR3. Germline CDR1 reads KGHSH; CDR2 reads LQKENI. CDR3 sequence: CASSPNDGITGELFF. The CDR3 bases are TGTGCCAGCTCACCGAACGACGGGATAACCGGGGAGCTGTTTTTT.

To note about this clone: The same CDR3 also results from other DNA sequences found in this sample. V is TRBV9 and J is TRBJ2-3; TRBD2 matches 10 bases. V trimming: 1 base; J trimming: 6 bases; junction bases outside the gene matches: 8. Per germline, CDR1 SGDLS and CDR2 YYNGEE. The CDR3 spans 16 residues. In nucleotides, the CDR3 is TGTGCCAGCAGCGTACGGAGCGGGAGGGAAGCGGATACGCAGTATTTT. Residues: CASSVRSGREADTQYF.

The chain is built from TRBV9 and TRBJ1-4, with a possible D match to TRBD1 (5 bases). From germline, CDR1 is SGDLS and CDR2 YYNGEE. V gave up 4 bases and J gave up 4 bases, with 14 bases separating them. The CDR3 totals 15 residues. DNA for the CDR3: TGTGCCAGCAGCAGAACAGGCGAGATTAATGAAAAACTGTTTTTT. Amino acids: CASSRTGEINEKLFF.

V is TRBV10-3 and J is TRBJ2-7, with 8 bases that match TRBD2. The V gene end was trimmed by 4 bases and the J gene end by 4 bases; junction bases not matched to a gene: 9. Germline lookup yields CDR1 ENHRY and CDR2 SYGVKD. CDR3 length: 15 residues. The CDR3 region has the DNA TGTGCCATCAGTGGTGGTTCGACTAGCGTTTACGAGCAGTACTTC. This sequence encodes CAISGGSTSVYEQYF.

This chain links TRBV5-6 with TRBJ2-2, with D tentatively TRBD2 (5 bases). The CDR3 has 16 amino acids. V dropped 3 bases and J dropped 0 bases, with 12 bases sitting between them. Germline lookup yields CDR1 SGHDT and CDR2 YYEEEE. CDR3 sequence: CASSSVAGANTGELFF. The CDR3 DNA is TGTGCCAGCAGCTCGGTTGCCGGGGCGAACACCGGGGAGCTGTTTTTT. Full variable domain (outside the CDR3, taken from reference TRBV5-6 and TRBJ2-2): DAGVTQSPTHLIKTRGQQVTLRCSPKSGHDTVSWYQQALGQGPQFIFQYYEEEERQRGNFPDRFSGHQFPNYSSELNVNALLLGDSALYLCASSSVAGANTGELFFGEGSRLTVL.